The clone carrying this T cell receptor (beta chain) was detected a few times. What it binds is unknown. With a J-beta primer mix and a sample-barcoded 5' primer, a second PCR ran about 6 to 11 cycles. CDR3-containing paired-end reads numbered at least 2.5 million in each sample. Using its own MiXCR run on the 5' RACE reads, TCRdb lists one record per CDR3 protein. The sample lists approximately 1,000,000 distinct CDR3 sequences; under 40% were seen once. The data originate from a study of blood T cells in healthy people across ages. Study findings and constraints: Per million T cells, the diversity of TCR beta decreased roughly linearly as age advanced.

Germline CDR1 and CDR2: MDHEN and SYDVKM. The junction had 11 bases not matched to a gene; V was cut back by 6 bases and J by 1 base. The CDR3 extends over 17 amino acids. Input material: blood. V gene TRBV28 combines with J gene TRBJ2-3; 9 nucleotides agree with TRBD2. This receptor was identified in a man younger than 35 in good health. The CDR3 reads CASSLGQRLAGTDTQYF. DNA of the CDR3: TGTGCCAGCAGCCTAGGACAGAGACTAGCGGGCACAGATACGCAGTATTTT.